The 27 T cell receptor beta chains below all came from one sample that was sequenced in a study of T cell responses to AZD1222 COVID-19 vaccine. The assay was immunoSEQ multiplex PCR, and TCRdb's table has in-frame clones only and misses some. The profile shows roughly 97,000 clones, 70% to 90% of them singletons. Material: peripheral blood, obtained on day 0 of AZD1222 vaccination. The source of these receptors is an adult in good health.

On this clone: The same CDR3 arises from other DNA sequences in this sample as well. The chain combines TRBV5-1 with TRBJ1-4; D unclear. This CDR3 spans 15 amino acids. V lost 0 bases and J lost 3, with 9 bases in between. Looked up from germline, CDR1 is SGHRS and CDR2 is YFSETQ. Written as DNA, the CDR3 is TGCGCCAGCAGCTTGGTCCCCGGGGCTAATGAAAAACTGTTTTTT. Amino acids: CASSLVPGANEKLFF.

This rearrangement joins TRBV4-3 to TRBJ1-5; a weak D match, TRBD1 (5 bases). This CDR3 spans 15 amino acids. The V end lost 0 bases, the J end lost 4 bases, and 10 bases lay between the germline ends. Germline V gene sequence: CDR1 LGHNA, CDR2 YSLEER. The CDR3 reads CASSQDRARNQPQHF. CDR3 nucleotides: TGCGCCAGCAGCCAAGACAGGGCGCGGAATCAGCCCCAGCATTTT.

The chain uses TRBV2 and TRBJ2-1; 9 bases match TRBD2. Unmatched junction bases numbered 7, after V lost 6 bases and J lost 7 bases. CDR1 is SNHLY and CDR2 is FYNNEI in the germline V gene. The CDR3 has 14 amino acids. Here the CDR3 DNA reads TGTGCCAGCAGGTTTAGCGGGGGAGTAAATGAGCAGTTCTTC. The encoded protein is CASRFSGGVNEQFF.

The chain's CDR3 is CASSPAGNEKLFF. In nucleotides, the CDR3 is TGTGCCAGCAGCCCCGCCGGTAATGAAAAACTGTTTTTT. The rearrangement uses TRBV28 and TRBJ1-4; D is unresolved. V was cut by 6 bases and J by 4 bases, with 9 bases left in between. This CDR3 region has 13 residues. Germline V gene sequence: CDR1 MDHEN, CDR2 SYDVKM.

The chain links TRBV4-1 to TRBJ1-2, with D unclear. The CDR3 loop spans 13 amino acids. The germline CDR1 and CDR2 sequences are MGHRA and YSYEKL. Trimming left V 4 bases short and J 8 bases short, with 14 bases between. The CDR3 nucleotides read TGCGCCAGCAGCCCAGGTCTGGGCGCGGGCTACACCTTC. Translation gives CASSPGLGAGYTF.

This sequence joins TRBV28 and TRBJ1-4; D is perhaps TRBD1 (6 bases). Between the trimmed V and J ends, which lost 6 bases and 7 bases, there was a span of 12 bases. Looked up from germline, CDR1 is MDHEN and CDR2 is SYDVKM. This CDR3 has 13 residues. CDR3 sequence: CASRSGGREKLFF. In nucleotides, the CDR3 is TGTGCCAGCAGGAGTGGGGGGCGTGAAAAACTGTTTTTT. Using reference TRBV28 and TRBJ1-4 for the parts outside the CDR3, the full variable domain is DVKVTQSSRYLVKRTGEKVFLECVQDMDHENMFWYRQDPGLGLRLIYFSYDVKMKEKGDIPEGYSVSREKKERFSLILESASTNQTSMYLCASRSGGREKLFFGSGTQLSVL.

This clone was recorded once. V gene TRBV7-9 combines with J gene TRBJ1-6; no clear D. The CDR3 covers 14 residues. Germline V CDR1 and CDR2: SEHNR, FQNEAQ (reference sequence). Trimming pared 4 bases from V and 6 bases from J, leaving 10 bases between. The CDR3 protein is CASSSNGGNSPLHF. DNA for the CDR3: TGTGCCAGCAGCTCTAACGGAGGTAATTCACCCCTCCACTTT.

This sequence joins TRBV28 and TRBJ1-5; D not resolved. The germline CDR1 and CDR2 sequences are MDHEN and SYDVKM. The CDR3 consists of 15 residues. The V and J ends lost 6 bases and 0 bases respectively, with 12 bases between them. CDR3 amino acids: CASSIQLYSNQPQHF. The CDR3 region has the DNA TGTGCCAGCAGCATACAGCTCTATAGCAATCAGCCCCAGCATTTT.

The CDR3 DNA sequence: TGTGCCAGCAGCCGCCGGGAGTCTCCTGAAGCTTTCTTT. It is translated as CASSRRESPEAFF. The J gene is TRBJ1-1, the V gene TRBV7-8; the D is unclear. The V and J ends lost 5 bases and 6 bases respectively, with 13 bases between them. The CDR3 spans 13 residues. Germline V lookup: CDR1 SGHVS, CDR2 FQNEAQ.

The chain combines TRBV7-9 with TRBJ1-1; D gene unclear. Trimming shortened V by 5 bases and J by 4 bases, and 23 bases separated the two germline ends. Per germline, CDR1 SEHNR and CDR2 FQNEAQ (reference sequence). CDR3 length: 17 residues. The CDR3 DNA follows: TGTGCCAGCAGCCCTCGGATATCGACGTTGGGGTTCACTGAAGCTTTCTTT. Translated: CASSPRISTLGFTEAFF.

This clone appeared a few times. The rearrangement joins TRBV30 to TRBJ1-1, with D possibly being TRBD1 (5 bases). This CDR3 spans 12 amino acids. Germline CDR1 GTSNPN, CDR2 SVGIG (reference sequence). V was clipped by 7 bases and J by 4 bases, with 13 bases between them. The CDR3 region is CALRAGGTEAFF. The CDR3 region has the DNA TGTGCCTTACGGGCCGGGGGCACTGAAGCTTTCTTT.

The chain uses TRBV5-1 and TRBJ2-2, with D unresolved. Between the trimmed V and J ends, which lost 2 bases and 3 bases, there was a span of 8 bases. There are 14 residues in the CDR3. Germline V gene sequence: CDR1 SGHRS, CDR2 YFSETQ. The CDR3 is CASSLGSHTGELFF. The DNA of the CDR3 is TGCGCCAGCAGCTTAGGGTCACACACCGGGGAGCTGTTTTTT.

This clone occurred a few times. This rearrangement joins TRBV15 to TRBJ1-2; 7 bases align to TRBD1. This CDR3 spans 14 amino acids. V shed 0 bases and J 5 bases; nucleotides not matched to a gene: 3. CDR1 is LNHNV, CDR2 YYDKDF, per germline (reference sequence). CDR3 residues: CATSRDRGTYGYTF. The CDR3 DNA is TGTGCCACCAGCAGAGACAGGGGGACGTATGGCTACACCTTC.

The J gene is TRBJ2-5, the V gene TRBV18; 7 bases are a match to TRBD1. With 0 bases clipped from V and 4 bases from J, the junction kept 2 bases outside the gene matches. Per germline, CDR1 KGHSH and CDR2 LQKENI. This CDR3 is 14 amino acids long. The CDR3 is CASSPPGTVETQYF. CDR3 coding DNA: TGTGCCAGCTCACCACCCGGGACAGTAGAGACCCAGTACTTC.

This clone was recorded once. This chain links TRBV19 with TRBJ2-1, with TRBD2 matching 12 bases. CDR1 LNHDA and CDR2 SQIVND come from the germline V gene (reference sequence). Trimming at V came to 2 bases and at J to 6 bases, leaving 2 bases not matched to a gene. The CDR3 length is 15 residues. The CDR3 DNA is TGTGCCAGTAGTATACTAGCGGGGGGGCCCAATGAGCAGTTCTTC. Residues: CASSILAGGPNEQFF.

CDR3 loop: CASSSQGYPPLHF. In DNA form, the CDR3 reads TGTGCCAGCAGTTCCCAGGGATATCCACCCCTCCACTTT. The chain couples TRBV12-3 or TRBV12-4 to TRBJ1-6, with D possibly being TRBD1 (5 bases). This CDR3 has 13 residues. V dropped 4 bases and J dropped 11 bases, with 12 bases sitting between them.

The CDR3 DNA reads TGTGCCATCAGTGAGTTGACTGGGCCTTTAAATGAGCAGTTCTTC. Translated: CAISELTGPLNEQFF. The J gene is TRBJ2-1, the V gene TRBV10-3; D gene unclear. The CDR3 extends over 15 amino acids. V was cut by 1 base and J by 7 bases, with 14 bases left in between. The germline CDR1 and CDR2 sequences are ENHRY and SYGVKD.

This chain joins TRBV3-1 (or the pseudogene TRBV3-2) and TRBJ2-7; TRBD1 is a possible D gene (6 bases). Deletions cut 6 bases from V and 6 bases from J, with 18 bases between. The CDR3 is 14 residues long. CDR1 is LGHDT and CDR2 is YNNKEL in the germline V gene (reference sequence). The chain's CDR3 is CASRSGTNLREQYF. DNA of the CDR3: TGTGCCAGCAGGTCCGGGACAAATCTACGCGAGCAGTACTTC.

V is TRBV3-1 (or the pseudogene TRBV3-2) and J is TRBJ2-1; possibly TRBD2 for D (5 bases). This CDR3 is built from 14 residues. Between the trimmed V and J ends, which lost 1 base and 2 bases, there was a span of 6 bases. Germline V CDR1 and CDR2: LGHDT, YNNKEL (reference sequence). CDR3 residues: CASSQAGTYNEQFF. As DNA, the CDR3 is TGTGCCAGCAGCCAAGCCGGGACCTACAATGAGCAGTTCTTC.

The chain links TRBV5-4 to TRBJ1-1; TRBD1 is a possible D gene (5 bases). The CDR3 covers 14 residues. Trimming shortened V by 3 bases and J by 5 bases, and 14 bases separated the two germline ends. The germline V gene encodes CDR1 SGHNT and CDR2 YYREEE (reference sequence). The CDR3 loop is CASSWEAGRTEAFF. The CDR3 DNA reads TGTGCCAGCAGCTGGGAGGCGGGGCGAACTGAAGCTTTCTTT.

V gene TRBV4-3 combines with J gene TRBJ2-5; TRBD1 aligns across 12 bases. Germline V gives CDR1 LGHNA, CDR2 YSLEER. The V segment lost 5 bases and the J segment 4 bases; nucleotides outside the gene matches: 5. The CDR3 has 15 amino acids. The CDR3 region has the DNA TGCGCCAGCAGCGGGACAGGGGGCACAGGAGAGACCCAGTACTTC. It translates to CASSGTGGTGETQYF.

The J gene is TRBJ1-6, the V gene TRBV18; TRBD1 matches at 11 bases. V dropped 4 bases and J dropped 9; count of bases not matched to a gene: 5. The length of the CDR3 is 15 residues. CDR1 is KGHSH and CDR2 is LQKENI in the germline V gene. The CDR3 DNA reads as TGTGCCAGCTCACAGGACAGGGGGCAAAGTTCACCCCTCCACTTT. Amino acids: CASSQDRGQSSPLHF.

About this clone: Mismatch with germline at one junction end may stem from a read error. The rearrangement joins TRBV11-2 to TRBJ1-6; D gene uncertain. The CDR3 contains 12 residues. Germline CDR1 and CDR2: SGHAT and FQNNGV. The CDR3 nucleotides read TGTGCCAGCAGCTTAGATCGTTCAACCCTCCACTTT. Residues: CASSLDRSTLHF.

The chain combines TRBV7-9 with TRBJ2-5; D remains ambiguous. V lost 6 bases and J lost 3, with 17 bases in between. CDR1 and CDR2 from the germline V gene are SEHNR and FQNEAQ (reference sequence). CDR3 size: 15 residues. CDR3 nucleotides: TGTGCCAGCAGTCCTTCGCTTATGGCAGAAGAGACCCAGTACTTC. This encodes CASSPSLMAEETQYF.

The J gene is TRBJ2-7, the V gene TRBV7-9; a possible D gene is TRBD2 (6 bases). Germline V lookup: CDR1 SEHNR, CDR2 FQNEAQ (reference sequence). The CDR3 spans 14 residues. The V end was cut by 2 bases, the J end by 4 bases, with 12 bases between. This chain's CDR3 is CASSLTSTSYEQYF. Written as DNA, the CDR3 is TGTGCCAGCAGCTTAACTAGCACTTCTTACGAGCAGTACTTC.

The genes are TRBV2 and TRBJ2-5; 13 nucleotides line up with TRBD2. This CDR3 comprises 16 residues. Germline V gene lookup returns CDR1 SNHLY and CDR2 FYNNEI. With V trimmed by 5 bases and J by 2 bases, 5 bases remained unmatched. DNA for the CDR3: TGTGCCAGCAGTTTGACTAGCGGGGGGAGGCAAGAGACCCAGTACTTC. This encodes CASSLTSGGRQETQYF.

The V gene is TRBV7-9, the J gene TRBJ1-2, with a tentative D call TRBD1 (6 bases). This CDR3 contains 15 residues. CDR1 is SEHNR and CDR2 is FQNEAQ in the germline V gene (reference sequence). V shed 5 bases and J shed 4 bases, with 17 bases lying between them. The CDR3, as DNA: TGTGCCAGCAGCACAAACAGGGACCCAACCTATGGCTACACCTTC. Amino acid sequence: CASSTNRDPTYGYTF.